Below, 28 T cell receptor beta chains from the same sample are listed, as sequenced in a study of T cells in localized non-small cell lung cancer. Measured with immunoSEQ multiplex PCR; TCRdb has only the in-frame clones, and not every one. In the table there are about 55,000 clones, approximately 83% of which are singletons. This material consisted of peripheral blood mononuclear cells, taken before any cancer treatment. These receptors all stem from a man aged 40 to 70 with stage III lung adenocarcinoma.

This chain connects TRBV7-8 to TRBJ2-7, with D hard to call. This CDR3 region has 12 residues. Germline values: CDR1 SGHVS, CDR2 FQNEAQ. The V gene lost 5 bases and the J gene lost 6 bases, with 11 bases spanning the gap. The CDR3 DNA reads TGTGCCAGCAGCCTAACCCCCGGCGAGCAGTACTTC. Translating it yields CASSLTPGEQYF.

This clone was counted a few times. This rearrangement joins TRBV5-5 to TRBJ1-2, with TRBD1 matching over 7 bases. CDR3 size: 14 residues. Germline values: CDR1 SGHKS, CDR2 YYEKEE (reference sequence). The V and J ends lost 0 bases and 8 bases, in that order; junction bases with no gene match: 7. The CDR3 loop is CASSLETGRQGYTF. The CDR3 nucleotides are TGTGCCAGCAGCTTGGAGACAGGGCGACAGGGCTACACCTTC.

This clone was seen a handful of times. The J gene is TRBJ2-5, the V gene TRBV9; 7 bases are shared with TRBD2. CDR1 and CDR2 (germline): SGDLS, YYNGEE. The CDR3 runs to 15 residues. The J segment lost 5 bases and the V segment lost 3 bases, leaving 10 bases of the junction unmatched. The CDR3 bases are TGTGCCAGCAGCGCTTCGGGACTCGGGGGGGAGACCCAGTACTTC. Translated: CASSASGLGGETQYF.

The chain uses TRBV7-2 and TRBJ1-1, with 9 bases fitting TRBD1. Germline V gene data show CDR1 as SGHTA and CDR2 as FQGNSA. This CDR3 is 15 amino acids long. Trimming cost V 5 bases and J 3 bases; bases outside gene matches: 7. The CDR3 DNA follows: TGTGCCAGCAGCCAAAGACAGGGGGGTTACACTGAAGCTTTCTTT. Amino acids: CASSQRQGGYTEAFF. The full variable domain, completed using reference TRBV7-2 and TRBJ1-1, is GAGVSQSPSNKVTEKGKDVELRCDPISGHTALYWYRQSLGQGLEFLIYFQGNSAPDKSGLPSDRFSAERTGGSVSTLTIQRTQQEDSAVYLCASSQRQGGYTEAFFGQGTRLTVV.

This chain links TRBV7-9 with TRBJ1-6; D is unresolved. The CDR3 totals 14 residues. Germline-derived CDR1 and CDR2 are SEHNR and FQNEAQ (reference sequence). V was shortened by 2 bases and J by 7 bases, with 9 bases between the two germline ends. CDR3 bases: TGTGCCAGCAGCTTAACGGACGGGAATTCACCCCTCCACTTT. It encodes CASSLTDGNSPLHF.

This chain links TRBV4-2 with TRBJ2-5; D possibly matches TRBD1 or TRBD2 (5 bases each). V was cut by 5 bases and J by 5 bases, with 24 bases left in between. The CDR3 is 17 amino acids. Germline V gene data show CDR1 as LGHNA and CDR2 as YNFKEQ. CDR3 nucleotides: TGTGCCAGCAGCAAAAGGGACGGGCGCCCTGAAAGGGAGACCCAGTACTTC. Amino acids: CASSKRDGRPERETQYF.

The count of this clone is one. The CDR3 spells CASSPTRQGTDTQYF. In DNA form, the CDR3 reads TGTGCCAGCAGCCCTACCAGACAGGGCACAGATACGCAGTATTTT. This rearrangement joins TRBV7-2 to TRBJ2-3, with D possibly being TRBD1 (6 bases). Trimming cost V 5 bases and J 1 base, with 13 bases left between them. Germline V gene data show CDR1 as SGHTA and CDR2 as FQGNSA. CDR3 size: 15 residues. The complete variable domain, with remaining parts taken from reference TRBV7-2 and TRBJ2-3, reads GAGVSQSPSNKVTEKGKDVELRCDPISGHTALYWYRQSLGQGLEFLIYFQGNSAPDKSGLPSDRFSAERTGGSVSTLTIQRTQQEDSAVYLCASSPTRQGTDTQYFGPGTRLTVL.

The J gene is TRBJ2-7, the V gene TRBV30; TRBD2 aligns across 10 bases. Germline V gene data show CDR1 as GTSNPN and CDR2 as SVGIG (reference sequence). The V and J ends lost 0 bases and 2 bases, in that order; junction bases with no gene match: 10. There are 17 residues in the CDR3. The CDR3 coding sequence is TGTGCCTGGAGTGTCGACCCTAGCGGGAGTTCTACCTACGAGCAGTACTTC. Translated, it gives CAWSVDPSGSSTYEQYF. The entire variable domain, with the rest obtained from reference TRBV30 and TRBJ2-7, is as follows: SQTIHQWPATLVQPVGSPLSLECTVEGTSNPNLYWYRQAAGRGLQLLFYSVGIGQISSEVPQNLSASRPQDRQFILSSKKLLLSDSGFYLCAWSVDPSGSSTYEQYFGPGTRLTVT.

This chain uses TRBV18 with TRBJ1-4; 12 bases are a match to TRBD1. The ends lost 3 bases at V and 8 bases at J; junction bases unmatched: 4. Germline V lookup: CDR1 KGHSH, CDR2 LQKENI. CDR3 length: 15 amino acids. CDR3 DNA: TGTGCCAGCTCACCCCTCGGGACAGGGGGCGAAAAACTGTTTTTT. It is translated as CASSPLGTGGEKLFF.

This chain joins TRBV19 and TRBJ1-5; 7 positions match TRBD1. The CDR3 consists of 13 residues. V trimming: 5 bases; J trimming: 8 bases; junction bases outside the gene matches: 6. Germline V gene lookup returns CDR1 LNHDA and CDR2 SQIVND (reference sequence). The CDR3 region has the DNA TGTGCCAGTAGTTACAGGGGCGGGGAGCCCCAGCATTTT. As protein: CASSYRGGEPQHF. The full variable domain, in which reference TRBV19 and TRBJ1-5 provide the parts outside the CDR3, is DGGITQSPKYLFRKEGQNVTLSCEQNLNHDAMYWYRQDPGQGLRLIYYSQIVNDFQKGDIAEGYSVSREKKESFPLTVTSAQKNPTAFYLCASSYRGGEPQHFGDGTRLSIL.

In DNA, the CDR3 is TGCGCCAGCAGCCAAGGAGCGGTTAATGAGCAGTTCTTC. This sequence encodes CASSQGAVNEQFF. The V and J genes are TRBV4-1 and TRBJ2-1, with D possibly matching TRBD2 (5 bases). Germline values: CDR1 MGHRA, CDR2 YSYEKL. The CDR3 is made up of 13 amino acids. V dropped 1 base and J dropped 7 bases, with 8 bases sitting between them.

V is TRBV5-1 and J is TRBJ2-5; D is possibly TRBD2 (7 bases). The CDR3 has 15 amino acids. Germline CDR1 reads SGHRS; CDR2 reads YFSETQ. V was pared by 5 bases and J by 5 bases, with 19 bases between. CDR3 loop: CASSLSGGGGETQYF. Written as DNA, the CDR3 is TGCGCCAGCAGTCTGAGCGGCGGGGGCGGGGAGACCCAGTACTTC. Together with reference TRBV5-1 and TRBJ2-5, the CDR3 gives the full variable domain: KAGVTQTPRYLIKTRGQQVTLSCSPISGHRSVSWYQQTPGQGLQFLFEYFSETQRNKGNFPGRFSGRQFSNSRSEMNVSTLELGDSALYLCASSLSGGGGETQYFGPGTRLLVL.

The chain is built from TRBV7-8 and TRBJ2-5; D is unclear. V lost 5 bases, J lost 0 bases, and 13 bases lay in between. The CDR3 length is 15 residues. The germline V gene encodes CDR1 SGHVS and CDR2 FQNEAQ. CDR3: CASSQPLIYQETQYF. CDR3 nucleotide sequence: TGTGCCAGCAGCCAGCCCTTAATTTACCAAGAGACCCAGTACTTC. Supplemented by reference TRBV7-8 and TRBJ2-5, the full variable domain reads GAGVSQSPRYKVAKRGQDVALRCDPISGHVSLFWYQQALGQGPEFLTYFQNEAQLDKSGLPSDRFFAERPEGSVSTLKIQRTQQEDSAVYLCASSQPLIYQETQYFGPGTRLLVL.

V and J are TRBV5-1 and TRBJ1-2; no clear D. Germline CDR1 SGHRS, CDR2 YFSETQ. V was clipped by 0 bases and J by 5 bases, with 8 bases between them. CDR3 length: 13 amino acids. In nucleotides, the CDR3 is TGCGCCAGCAGCTTGGGGACGGAGTATGGCTACACCTTC. As protein: CASSLGTEYGYTF.

The chain links TRBV29-1 to TRBJ2-3; D unclear. V was trimmed by 6 bases and J by 0 bases, leaving 13 bases between them. The CDR3 sequence is 14 residues long. CDR1 and CDR2 (germline): SQVTM, ANQGSEA. Here the CDR3 DNA reads TGCAGCGTCAAGGACCATACTAGCACAGATACGCAGTATTTT. Protein sequence: CSVKDHTSTDTQYF.

The table lists this clone with a count of one. The chain uses TRBV11-2 and TRBJ1-5; no clear D gene. The V end lost 3 bases, the J end lost 5 bases, and 8 bases lay between the germline ends. Germline lookup yields CDR1 SGHAT and CDR2 FQNNGV. The CDR3 runs to 13 residues. CDR3 DNA: TGTGCCAGCAGCTTCACGCTGGATCAGCCCCAGCATTTT. Its protein is CASSFTLDQPQHF.

This clone has only one observation. The chain combines TRBV7-9 with TRBJ1-1; D remains unclear. V was shortened by 0 bases and J by 6 bases, with 11 bases between the two germline ends. CDR3 length: 14 residues. Germline V gene sequence: CDR1 SEHNR, CDR2 FQNEAQ (reference sequence). Here the CDR3 DNA reads TGTGCCAGCAGCTTAGCGCAAGGAGTCTCTGAAGCTTTCTTT. It codes for CASSLAQGVSEAFF.

V is TRBV19 and J is TRBJ2-7, with 10 bases lining up with TRBD1. Germline V lookup: CDR1 LNHDA, CDR2 SQIVND (reference sequence). V dropped 5 bases and J dropped 2; count of bases not matched to a gene: 6. This CDR3 is built from 15 residues. The CDR3 region has the DNA TGTGCCAGTAGTCCCGGGACAGGGGCAACCTACGAGCAGTACTTC. It is translated as CASSPGTGATYEQYF.

The rearrangement joins TRBV7-9 to TRBJ2-2; a possible D gene is TRBD2 (5 bases). CDR3 size: 17 residues. Trimming removed 5 bases at V and 3 bases at J, with 19 bases between. Germline V lookup: CDR1 SEHNR, CDR2 FQNEAQ (reference sequence). The CDR3 DNA reads TGTGCCAGCAGCGCCCGGACTCTCAGGACGGACACCGGGGAGCTGTTTTTT. Protein sequence: CASSARTLRTDTGELFF.

The genes are TRBV4-2 and TRBJ1-1; D is ambiguous. Germline V gene data show CDR1 as LGHNA and CDR2 as YNFKEQ. Trimming took off 0 bases at V and 1 base at J, with 6 bases between the two ends. This CDR3 is built from 14 residues. The CDR3 reads CASSQDAGNTEAFF. CDR3 DNA sequence: TGTGCCAGCAGCCAAGATGCAGGGAACACTGAAGCTTTCTTT.

The V call is TRBV28, the J call TRBJ1-5; 7 positions agree with TRBD1. V was clipped by 8 bases and J by 3 bases; unmatched bases: 10. The CDR3 covers 15 residues. The germline gives CDR1 MDHEN, CDR2 SYDVKM. The chain's CDR3 is CASLSSGQYNQPQHF. CDR3 sequence (DNA): TGTGCCAGCCTTTCCTCGGGACAGTACAATCAGCCCCAGCATTTT. Combining the CDR3 with reference TRBV28 and TRBJ1-5 gives the whole variable domain DVKVTQSSRYLVKRTGEKVFLECVQDMDHENMFWYRQDPGLGLRLIYFSYDVKMKEKGDIPEGYSVSREKKERFSLILESASTNQTSMYLCASLSSGQYNQPQHFGDGTRLSIL.

There are a few counts of this clone. The chain links TRBV15 to TRBJ2-5, with 7 nucleotides matching TRBD2. The trim removed 0 bases at V and 2 bases at J, leaving 9 bases unmatched. CDR1 and CDR2 (germline): LNHNV, YYDKDF (reference sequence). The CDR3 is 17 amino acids. CDR3 in amino acids: CATSRDGGASGQETQYF. The CDR3 nucleotides read TGTGCCACCAGCAGAGATGGAGGGGCTAGCGGACAAGAGACCCAGTACTTC.

The chain employs TRBV28 and TRBJ2-1, with TRBD2 matching over 11 bases. With 3 bases clipped from V and 8 bases from J, the junction kept 6 bases outside the gene matches. Looked up from germline, CDR1 is MDHEN and CDR2 is SYDVKM. This CDR3 has 15 amino acids. Here the CDR3 reads CASSFGLAGGDEQFF. The CDR3, as DNA: TGTGCCAGCAGTTTCGGTCTAGCGGGAGGCGATGAGCAGTTCTTC.

This clone was seen more than once but under ten times. The V gene is TRBV6-1, the J gene TRBJ2-7; D uncertain. This CDR3 is built from 13 residues. V was trimmed by 3 bases and J by 4 bases, leaving 10 bases between them. The V gene's germline CDR1 is MNHNS and CDR2 SASEGT. The CDR3 region has the DNA TGTGCCAGCAGTGATACCGTTCAGTACGAGCAGTACTTC. As protein: CASSDTVQYEQYF.

The genes are TRBV5-1 and TRBJ1-3; TRBD1 might be the D (5 bases). CDR1 is SGHRS, CDR2 YFSETQ, per germline. Trimming removed 2 bases at V and 2 bases at J, with 11 bases between. CDR3 length: 15 residues. The CDR3 region has the DNA TGCGCCAGCAGCTTATCTGGGACCACTGGAAACACCATATATTTT. It encodes CASSLSGTTGNTIYF.

The CDR3 DNA sequence: TGTGCCAGCTCATCTTCACACAGGGGGCCGGACACTGAAGCTTTCTTT. Translating gives CASSSSHRGPDTEAFF. This sequence joins TRBV18 and TRBJ1-1; 9 bases are shared with TRBD1. CDR3 length: 16 amino acids. V shed 5 bases, J shed 3 bases, and the junction held 10 bases outside the gene matches. The germline V gene has CDR1 KGHSH and CDR2 LQKENI.

The chain recombines TRBV5-6 with TRBJ1-1, with TRBD1 matching 8 bases. From germline, CDR1 is SGHDT and CDR2 YYEEEE. There are 15 residues in the CDR3. V lost 4 bases and J lost 8; bases outside the gene matches: 13. In DNA, the CDR3 is TGTGCCAGCAGCCAAATTTCCGGGACAGGAGAAGAAGCTTTCTTT. This codes for CASSQISGTGEEAFF.

This clone was detected once. For the CDR3, the DNA is TGTGCCAGCAGCTTACCCTACAATGAGCAGTTCTTC. This gives the protein CASSLPYNEQFF. The V call is TRBV5-4, the J call TRBJ2-1; no firm D call. This CDR3 is 12 amino acids long. Germline V gives CDR1 SGHNT, CDR2 YYREEE (reference sequence). V lost 2 bases, J lost 2 bases, and 2 bases lay in between. The full variable domain, in which reference TRBV5-4 and TRBJ2-1 provide the parts outside the CDR3, is ETGVTQSPTHLIKTRGQQVTLRCSSQSGHNTVSWYQQALGQGPQFIFQYYREEENGRGNFPPRFSGLQFPNYSSELNVNALELDDSALYLCASSLPYNEQFFGPGTRLTVL.